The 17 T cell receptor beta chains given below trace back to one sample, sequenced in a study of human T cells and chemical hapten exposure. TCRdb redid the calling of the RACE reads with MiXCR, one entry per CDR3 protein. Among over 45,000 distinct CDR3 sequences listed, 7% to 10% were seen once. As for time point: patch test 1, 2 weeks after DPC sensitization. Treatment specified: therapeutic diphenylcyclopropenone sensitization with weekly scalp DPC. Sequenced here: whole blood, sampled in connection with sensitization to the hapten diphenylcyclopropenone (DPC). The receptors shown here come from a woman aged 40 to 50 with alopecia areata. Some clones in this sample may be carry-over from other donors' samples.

CDR3 region: CASSIYRTGNQPQHF. The CDR3 DNA reads as TGTGCCAGTAGTATCTATCGGACAGGGAATCAGCCCCAGCATTTT. This rearrangement joins TRBV19 to TRBJ1-5, with TRBD1 matching 8 bases. Germline assignment: CDR1 LNHDA and CDR2 SQIVND (reference sequence). This CDR3 comprises 15 residues. The V gene end was trimmed by 3 bases and the J gene end by 4 bases; junction bases not matched to a gene: 5.

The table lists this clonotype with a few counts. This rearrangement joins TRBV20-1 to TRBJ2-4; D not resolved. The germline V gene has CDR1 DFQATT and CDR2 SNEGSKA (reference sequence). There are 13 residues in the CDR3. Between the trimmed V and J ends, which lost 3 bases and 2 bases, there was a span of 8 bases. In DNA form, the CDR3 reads TGCAGTGCTAGGACCGGGTCCAAAAACATTCAGTACTTC. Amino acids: CSARTGSKNIQYF.

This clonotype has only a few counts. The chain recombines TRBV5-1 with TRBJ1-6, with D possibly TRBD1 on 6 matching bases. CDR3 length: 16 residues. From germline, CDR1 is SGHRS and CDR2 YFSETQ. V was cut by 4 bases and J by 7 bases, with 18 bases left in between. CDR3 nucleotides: TGCGCCAGCAGCCCCGACGGGGGGCGAAGAAATTCACCCCTCCACTTT. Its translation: CASSPDGGRRNSPLHF.

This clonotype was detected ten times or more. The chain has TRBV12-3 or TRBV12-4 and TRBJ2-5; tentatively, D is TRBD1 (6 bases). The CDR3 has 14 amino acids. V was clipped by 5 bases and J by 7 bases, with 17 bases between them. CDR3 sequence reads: CASSMTGTLGTQYF. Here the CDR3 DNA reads TGTGCCAGCAGTATGACAGGAACCCTGGGGACCCAGTACTTC.

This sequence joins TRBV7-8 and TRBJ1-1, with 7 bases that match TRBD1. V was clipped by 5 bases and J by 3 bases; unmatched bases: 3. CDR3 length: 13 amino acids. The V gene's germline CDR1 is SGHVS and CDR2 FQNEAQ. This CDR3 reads CASSRTGDTEAFF. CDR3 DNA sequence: TGTGCCAGCAGCCGTACAGGGGACACTGAAGCTTTCTTT.

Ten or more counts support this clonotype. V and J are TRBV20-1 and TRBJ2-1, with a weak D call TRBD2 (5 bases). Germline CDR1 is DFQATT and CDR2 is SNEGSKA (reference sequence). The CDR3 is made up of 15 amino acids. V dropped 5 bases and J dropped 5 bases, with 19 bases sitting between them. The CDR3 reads CSAVPLGRYNNEQFF. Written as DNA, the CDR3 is TGCAGTGCTGTACCACTAGGACGCTACAACAATGAGCAGTTCTTC.

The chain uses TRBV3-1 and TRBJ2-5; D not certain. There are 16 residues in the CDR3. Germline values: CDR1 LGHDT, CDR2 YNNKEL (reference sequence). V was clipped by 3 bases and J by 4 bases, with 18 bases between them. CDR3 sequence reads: CASSHQIIQERETQYF. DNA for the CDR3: TGTGCCAGCAGCCACCAAATCATTCAAGAACGAGAGACCCAGTACTTC.

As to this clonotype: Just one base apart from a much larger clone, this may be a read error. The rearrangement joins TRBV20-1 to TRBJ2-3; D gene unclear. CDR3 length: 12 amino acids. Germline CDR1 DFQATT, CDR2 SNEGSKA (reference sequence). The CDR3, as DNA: TGCAGTGCTAGGAGGACGGCAGATACGCTGTATTTT. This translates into CSARRTADTLYF.

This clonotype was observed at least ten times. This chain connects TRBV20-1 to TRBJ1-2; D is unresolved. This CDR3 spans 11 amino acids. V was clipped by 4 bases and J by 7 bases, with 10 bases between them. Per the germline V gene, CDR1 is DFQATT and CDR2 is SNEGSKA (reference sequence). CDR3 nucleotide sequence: TGCAGTGCTATTCAGAGTCCTGGCTACACCTTC. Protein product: CSAIQSPGYTF.

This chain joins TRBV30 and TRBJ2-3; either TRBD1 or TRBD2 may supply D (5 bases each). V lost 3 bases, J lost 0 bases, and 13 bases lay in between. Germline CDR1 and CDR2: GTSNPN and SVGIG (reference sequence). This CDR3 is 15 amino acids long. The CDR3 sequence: CAWSLGDGSTDTQYF. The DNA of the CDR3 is TGTGCCTGGAGCCTTGGGGACGGAAGCACAGATACGCAGTATTTT.

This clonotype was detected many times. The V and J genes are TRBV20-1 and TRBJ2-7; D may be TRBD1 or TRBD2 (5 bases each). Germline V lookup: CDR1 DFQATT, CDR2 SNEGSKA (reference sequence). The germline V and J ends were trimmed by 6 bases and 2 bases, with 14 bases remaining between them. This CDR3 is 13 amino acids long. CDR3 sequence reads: CSAFRDGTYEQYF. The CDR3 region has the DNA TGCAGTGCGTTCCGGGACGGGACCTACGAGCAGTACTTC.

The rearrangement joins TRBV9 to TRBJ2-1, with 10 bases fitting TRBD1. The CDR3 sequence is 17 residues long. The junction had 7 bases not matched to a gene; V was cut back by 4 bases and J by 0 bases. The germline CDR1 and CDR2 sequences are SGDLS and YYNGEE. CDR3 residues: CASSHPGTGVSYNEQFF. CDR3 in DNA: TGTGCCAGCAGCCACCCCGGGACAGGGGTCTCCTACAATGAGCAGTTCTTC.

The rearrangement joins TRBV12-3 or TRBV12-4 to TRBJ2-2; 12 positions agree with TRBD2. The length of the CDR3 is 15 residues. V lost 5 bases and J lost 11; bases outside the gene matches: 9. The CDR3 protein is CASSPGLAGNEELFF. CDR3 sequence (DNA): TGTGCCAGCAGTCCCGGACTAGCGGGGAACGAAGAGCTGTTTTTT.

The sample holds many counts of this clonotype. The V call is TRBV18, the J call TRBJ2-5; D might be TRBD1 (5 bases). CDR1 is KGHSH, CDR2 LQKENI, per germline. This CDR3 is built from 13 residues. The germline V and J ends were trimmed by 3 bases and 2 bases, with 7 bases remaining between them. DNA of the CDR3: TGTGCCAGCTCACCTCGACAGCAAGAGACCCAGTACTTC. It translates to CASSPRQQETQYF.

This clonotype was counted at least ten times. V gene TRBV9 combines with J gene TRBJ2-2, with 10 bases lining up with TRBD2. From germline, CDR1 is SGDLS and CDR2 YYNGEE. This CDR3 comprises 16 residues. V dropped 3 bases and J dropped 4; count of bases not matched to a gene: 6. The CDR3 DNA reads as TGTGCCAGCAGCGGTACTAGCGGGGTTTTCACCGGGGAGCTGTTTTTT. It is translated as CASSGTSGVFTGELFF.

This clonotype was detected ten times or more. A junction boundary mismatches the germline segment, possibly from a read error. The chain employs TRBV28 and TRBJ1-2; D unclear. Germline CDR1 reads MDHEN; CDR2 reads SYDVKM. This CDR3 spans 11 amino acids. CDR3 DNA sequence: TGTGCCAGCAGTACCCCGGCCCGGGAGGCCTTC. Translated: CASSTPAREAF.

The CDR3 sequence: CSVGQTTQYF. In DNA, the CDR3 is TGCAGCGTCGGACAGACTACGCAGTATTTT. The chain uses TRBV29-1 and TRBJ2-3; TRBD1 is a possible D gene (6 bases). The germline V and J ends were trimmed by 6 bases and 8 bases, with 9 bases remaining between them. Germline CDR1 reads SQVTM; CDR2 reads ANQGSEA. This CDR3 region has 10 residues.